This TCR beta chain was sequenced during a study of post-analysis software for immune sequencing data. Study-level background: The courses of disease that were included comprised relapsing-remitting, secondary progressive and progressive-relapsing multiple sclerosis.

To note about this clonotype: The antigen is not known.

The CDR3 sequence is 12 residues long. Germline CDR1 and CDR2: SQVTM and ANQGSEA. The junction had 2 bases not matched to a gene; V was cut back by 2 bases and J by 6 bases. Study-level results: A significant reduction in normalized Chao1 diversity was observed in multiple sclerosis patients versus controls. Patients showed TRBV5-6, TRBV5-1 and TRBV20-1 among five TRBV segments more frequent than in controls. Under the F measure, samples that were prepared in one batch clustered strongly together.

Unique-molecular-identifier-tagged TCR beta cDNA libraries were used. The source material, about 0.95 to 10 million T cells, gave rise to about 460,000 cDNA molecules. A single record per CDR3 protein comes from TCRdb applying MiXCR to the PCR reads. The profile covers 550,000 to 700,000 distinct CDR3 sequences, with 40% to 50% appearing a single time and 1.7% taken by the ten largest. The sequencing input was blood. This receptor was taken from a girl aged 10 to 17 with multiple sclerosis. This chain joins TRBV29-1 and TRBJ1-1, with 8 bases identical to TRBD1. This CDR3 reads CSVEQGAAEAFF. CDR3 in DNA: TGCAGCGTTGAACAGGGGGCTGCTGAAGCTTTCTTT.